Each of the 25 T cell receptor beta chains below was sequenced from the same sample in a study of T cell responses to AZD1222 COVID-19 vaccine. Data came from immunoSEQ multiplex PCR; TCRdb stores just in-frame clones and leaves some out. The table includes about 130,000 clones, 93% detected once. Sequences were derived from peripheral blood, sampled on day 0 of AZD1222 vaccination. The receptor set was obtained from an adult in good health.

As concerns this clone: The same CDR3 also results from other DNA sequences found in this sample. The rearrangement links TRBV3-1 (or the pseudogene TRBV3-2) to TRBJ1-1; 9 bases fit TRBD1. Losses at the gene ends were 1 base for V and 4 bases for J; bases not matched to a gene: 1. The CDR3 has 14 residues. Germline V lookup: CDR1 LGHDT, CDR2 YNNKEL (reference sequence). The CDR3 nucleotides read TGTGCCAGCAGCCAAGTGACAGGGGGCACTGAAGCTTTCTTT. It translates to CASSQVTGGTEAFF.

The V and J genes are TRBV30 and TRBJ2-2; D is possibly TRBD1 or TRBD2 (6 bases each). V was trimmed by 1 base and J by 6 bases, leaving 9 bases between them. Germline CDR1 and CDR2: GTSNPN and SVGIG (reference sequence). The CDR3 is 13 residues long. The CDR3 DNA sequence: TGTGCCTGGAGTGGGGGGGCGGCCGGGGAGCTGTTTTTT. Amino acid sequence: CAWSGGAAGELFF. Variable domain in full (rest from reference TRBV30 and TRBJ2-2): SQTIHQWPATLVQPVGSPLSLECTVEGTSNPNLYWYRQAAGRGLQLLFYSVGIGQISSEVPQNLSASRPQDRQFILSSKKLLLSDSGFYLCAWSGGAAGELFFGEGSRLTVL.

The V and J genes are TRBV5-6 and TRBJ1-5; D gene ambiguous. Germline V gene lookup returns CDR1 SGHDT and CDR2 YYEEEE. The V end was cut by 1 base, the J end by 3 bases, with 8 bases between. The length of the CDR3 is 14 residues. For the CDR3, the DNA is TGTGCCAGCAGCTTGTCGGTTTCCAATCAGCCCCAGCATTTT. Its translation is CASSLSVSNQPQHF.

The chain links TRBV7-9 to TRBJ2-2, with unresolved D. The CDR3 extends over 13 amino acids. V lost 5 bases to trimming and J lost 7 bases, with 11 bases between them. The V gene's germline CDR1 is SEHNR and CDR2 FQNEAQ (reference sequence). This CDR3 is CASSVSQLGELFF. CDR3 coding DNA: TGTGCCAGCAGCGTCTCGCAACTCGGGGAGCTGTTTTTT.

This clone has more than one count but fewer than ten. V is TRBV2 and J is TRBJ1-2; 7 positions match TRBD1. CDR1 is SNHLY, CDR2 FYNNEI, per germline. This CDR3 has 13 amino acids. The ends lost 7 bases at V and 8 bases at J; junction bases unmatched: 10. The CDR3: CASNSDRLQGYTF. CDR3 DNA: TGTGCCAGCAACTCGGACAGGCTGCAAGGCTACACCTTC.

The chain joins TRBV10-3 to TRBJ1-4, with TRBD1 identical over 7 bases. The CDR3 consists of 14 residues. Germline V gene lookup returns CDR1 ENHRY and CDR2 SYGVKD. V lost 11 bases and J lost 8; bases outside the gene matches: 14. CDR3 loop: CASSRQGEEEKLFF. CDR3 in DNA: TGTGCCTCTTCTCGACAGGGCGAAGAGGAAAAACTGTTTTTT.

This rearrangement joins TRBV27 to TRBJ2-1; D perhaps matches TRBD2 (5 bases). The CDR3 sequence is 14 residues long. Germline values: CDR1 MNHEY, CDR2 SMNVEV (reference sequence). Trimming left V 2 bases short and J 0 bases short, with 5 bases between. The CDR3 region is CASSLGSSYNEQFF. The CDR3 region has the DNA TGTGCCAGCAGTTTAGGGAGCTCCTACAATGAGCAGTTCTTC.

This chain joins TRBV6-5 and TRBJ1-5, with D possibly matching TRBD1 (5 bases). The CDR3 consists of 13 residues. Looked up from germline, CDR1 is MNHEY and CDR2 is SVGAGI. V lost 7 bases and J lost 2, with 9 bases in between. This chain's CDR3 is CASTQGGNQPQHF. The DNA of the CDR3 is TGTGCCAGCACTCAGGGTGGCAATCAGCCCCAGCATTTT.

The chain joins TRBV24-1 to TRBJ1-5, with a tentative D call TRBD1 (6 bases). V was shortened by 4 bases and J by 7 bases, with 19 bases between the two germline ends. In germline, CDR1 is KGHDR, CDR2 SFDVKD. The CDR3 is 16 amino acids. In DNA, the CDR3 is TGTGCCACCAGTGAACCCCCTATGGGGGGCTGGCAGCCCCAGCATTTT. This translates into CATSEPPMGGWQPQHF.

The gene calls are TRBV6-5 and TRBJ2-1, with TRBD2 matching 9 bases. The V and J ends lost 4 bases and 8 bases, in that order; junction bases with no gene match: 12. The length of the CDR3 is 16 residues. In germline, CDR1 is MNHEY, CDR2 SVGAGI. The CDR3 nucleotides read TGTGCCAGCAGTTCCAATAGCGGGGGACCTTGGTATGAGCAGTTCTTC. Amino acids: CASSSNSGGPWYEQFF.

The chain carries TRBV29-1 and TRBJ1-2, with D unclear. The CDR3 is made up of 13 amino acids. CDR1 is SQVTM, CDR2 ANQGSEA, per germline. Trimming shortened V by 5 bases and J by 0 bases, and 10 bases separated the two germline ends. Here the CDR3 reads CSVQTDANYGYTF. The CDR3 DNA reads TGCAGCGTTCAGACGGATGCTAACTATGGCTACACCTTC.

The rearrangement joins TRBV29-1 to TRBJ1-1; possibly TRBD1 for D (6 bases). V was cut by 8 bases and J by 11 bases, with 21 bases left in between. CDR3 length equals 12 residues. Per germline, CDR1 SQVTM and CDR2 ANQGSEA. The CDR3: CSSEGGLSGAFF. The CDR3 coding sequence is TGCAGCTCCGAGGGGGGATTGTCGGGGGCTTTCTTT.

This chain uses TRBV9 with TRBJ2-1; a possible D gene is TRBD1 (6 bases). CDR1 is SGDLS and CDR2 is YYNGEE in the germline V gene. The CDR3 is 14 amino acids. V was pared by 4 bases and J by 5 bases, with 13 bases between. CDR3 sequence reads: CASSLTGINNEQFF. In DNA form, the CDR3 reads TGTGCCAGCAGCCTGACAGGAATTAACAATGAGCAGTTCTTC.

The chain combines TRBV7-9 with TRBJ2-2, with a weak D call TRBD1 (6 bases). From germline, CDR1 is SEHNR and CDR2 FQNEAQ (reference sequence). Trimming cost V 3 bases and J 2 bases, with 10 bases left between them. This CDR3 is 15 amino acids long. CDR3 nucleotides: TGTGCCAGCAGCTTGGACAGCTTAAACACCGGGGAGCTGTTTTTT. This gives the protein CASSLDSLNTGELFF.

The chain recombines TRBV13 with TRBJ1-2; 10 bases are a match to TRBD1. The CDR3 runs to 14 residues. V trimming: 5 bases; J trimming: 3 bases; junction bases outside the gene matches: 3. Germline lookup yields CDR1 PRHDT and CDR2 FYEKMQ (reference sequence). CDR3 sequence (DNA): TGTGCCAGCAGCATCGGGACAGGGGACTATGGCTACACCTTC. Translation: CASSIGTGDYGYTF.

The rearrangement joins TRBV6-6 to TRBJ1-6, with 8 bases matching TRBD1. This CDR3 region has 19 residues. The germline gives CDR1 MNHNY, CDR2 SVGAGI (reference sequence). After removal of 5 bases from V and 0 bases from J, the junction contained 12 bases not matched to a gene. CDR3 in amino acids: CASSPTGALSSSYNSPLHF. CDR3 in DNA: TGTGCCAGCAGTCCGACAGGGGCCCTGTCTAGCTCCTATAATTCACCCCTCCACTTT.

Written as DNA, the CDR3 is TGTGCCAGTATACGGGCGGGGGGAAACACCATATATTTT. Translated: CASIRAGGNTIYF. V and J are TRBV19 and TRBJ1-3; D remains ambiguous. V lost 7 bases and J 4 bases, leaving 11 bases between the germline ends. Per germline, CDR1 LNHDA and CDR2 SQIVND (reference sequence). The CDR3 has 13 residues.

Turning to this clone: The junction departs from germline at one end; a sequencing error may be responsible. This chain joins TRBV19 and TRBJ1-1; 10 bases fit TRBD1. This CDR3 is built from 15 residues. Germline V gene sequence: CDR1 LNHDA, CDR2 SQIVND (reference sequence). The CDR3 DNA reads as TGTGCCAGTAGTAGGGACAGGGGCCCGAACGCTGAAGCTTTCTTT. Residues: CASSRDRGPNAEAFF.

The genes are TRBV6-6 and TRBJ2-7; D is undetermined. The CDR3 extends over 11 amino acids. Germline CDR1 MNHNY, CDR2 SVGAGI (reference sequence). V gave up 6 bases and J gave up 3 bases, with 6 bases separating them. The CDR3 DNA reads TGTGCCAGCAGCATGAGCTACGAGCAGTACTTC. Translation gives CASSMSYEQYF.

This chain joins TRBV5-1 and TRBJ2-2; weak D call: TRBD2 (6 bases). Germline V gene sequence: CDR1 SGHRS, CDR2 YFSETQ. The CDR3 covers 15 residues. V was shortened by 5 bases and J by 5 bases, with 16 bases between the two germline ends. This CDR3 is CASRGGAVPTGELFF. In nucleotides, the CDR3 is TGCGCCAGCAGAGGCGGGGCAGTGCCGACCGGGGAGCTGTTTTTT.

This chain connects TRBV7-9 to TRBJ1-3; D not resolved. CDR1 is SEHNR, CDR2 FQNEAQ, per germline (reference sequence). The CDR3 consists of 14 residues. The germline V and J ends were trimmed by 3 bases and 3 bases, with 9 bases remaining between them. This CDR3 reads CASSFGSGGNTIYF. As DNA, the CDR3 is TGTGCCAGCAGCTTCGGAAGTGGTGGAAACACCATATATTTT.

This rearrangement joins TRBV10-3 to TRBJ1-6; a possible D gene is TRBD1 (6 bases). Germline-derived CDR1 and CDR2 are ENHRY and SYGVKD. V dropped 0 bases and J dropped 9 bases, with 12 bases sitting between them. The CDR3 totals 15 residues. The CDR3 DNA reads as TGTGCCATCAGTGAGTCCCCGGACAGTTTTTCACCCCTCCACTTT. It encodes CAISESPDSFSPLHF.

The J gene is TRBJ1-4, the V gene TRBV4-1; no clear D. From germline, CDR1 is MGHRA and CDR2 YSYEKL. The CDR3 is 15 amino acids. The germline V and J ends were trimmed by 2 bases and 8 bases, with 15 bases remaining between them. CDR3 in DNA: TGCGCCAGCAGCCAATCATGGGATCCTAGGGAAAAACTGTTTTTT. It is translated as CASSQSWDPREKLFF.

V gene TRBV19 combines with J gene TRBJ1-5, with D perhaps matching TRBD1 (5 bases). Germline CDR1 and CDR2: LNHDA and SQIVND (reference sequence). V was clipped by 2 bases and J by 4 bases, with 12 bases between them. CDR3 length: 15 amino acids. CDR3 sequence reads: CASSIFSGDNQPQHF. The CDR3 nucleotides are TGTGCCAGTAGTATATTTTCGGGGGATAATCAGCCCCAGCATTTT. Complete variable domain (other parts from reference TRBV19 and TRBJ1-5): DGGITQSPKYLFRKEGQNVTLSCEQNLNHDAMYWYRQDPGQGLRLIYYSQIVNDFQKGDIAEGYSVSREKKESFPLTVTSAQKNPTAFYLCASSIFSGDNQPQHFGDGTRLSIL.

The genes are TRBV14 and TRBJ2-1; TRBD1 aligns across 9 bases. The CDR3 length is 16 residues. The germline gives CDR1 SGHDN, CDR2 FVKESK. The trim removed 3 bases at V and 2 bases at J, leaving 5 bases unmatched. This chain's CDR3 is CASSHNRGLPYNEQFF. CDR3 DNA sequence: TGTGCCAGCAGCCATAACAGGGGGCTCCCCTACAATGAGCAGTTCTTC.